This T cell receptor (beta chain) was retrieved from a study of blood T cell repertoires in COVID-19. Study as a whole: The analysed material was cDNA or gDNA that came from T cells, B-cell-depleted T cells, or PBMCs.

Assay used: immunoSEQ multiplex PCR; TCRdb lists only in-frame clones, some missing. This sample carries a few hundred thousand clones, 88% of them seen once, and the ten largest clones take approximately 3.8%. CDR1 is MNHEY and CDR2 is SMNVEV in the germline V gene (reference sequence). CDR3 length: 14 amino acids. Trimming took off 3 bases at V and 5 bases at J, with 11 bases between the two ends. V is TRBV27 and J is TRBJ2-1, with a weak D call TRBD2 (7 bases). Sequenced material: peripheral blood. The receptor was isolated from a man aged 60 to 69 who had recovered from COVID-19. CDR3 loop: CASSFVGGHNEQFF. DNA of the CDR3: TGTGCCAGCAGTTTCGTCGGGGGGCACAATGAGCAGTTCTTC.